This TCR beta chain was observed in a study of T cell repertoires in cytomegalovirus infection. Study in general: Newly reported HLA-C-restricted and thoroughly characterized HLA-B-restricted CMV epitopes were employed. Public TCR beta signatures provided an indication of both CMV infection and a matching HLA type. Study-level results: Cumulated frequencies of public TCR beta families served to identify carriers of CMV plus the relevant HLA. It was HLA-C-restricted CMV-specific TCR beta clonotypes that dominated the response ex vivo.

TCRdb independently ran MiXCR on the reads; one entry per CDR3 protein. The profile shows some 560,000 distinct CDR3 sequences, about 39% of them singletons. The CDR3 spans 16 residues. Unmatched junction bases numbered 6, after V lost 4 bases and J lost 0 bases. In germline, CDR1 is SGHDT, CDR2 YYEEEE. About this clonotype: No antigen is known for it.

The material sequenced was cultured PBMCs, taken from culture after CMV antigen stimulation. This receptor was taken from a human donor in good health (CMV status not recorded). Some clones in this sample may be carry-over from other donors' samples. V and J are TRBV5-6 and TRBJ2-1; TRBD2 agrees at 8 bases. CDR3 loop: CASSPIAGRSYNEQFF. CDR3 sequence (DNA): TGTGCCAGCAGCCCAATAGCGGGGCGCTCCTACAATGAGCAGTTCTTC.